Listed below are T cell receptor beta chains from one sample, sequenced in a study of blood T cell repertoires in COVID-19. Clones were sequenced by immunoSEQ multiplex PCR, and TCRdb holds only the in-frame ones, with some missing. Among fewer than 200,000 clones listed, roughly 85% were seen once. Sequenced input: peripheral blood. These receptors were obtained from a woman between 65 and 79 years old with acute or convalescent COVID-19. The conserved cysteine and the conserved F or W are not part of the CDR3 here.

ASSLIRGRGLSGNTIY TRBJ1-3 TRBV13
ASSLTGDRKRWGSYEQY TRBJ2-7 TRBV5-4
ASSLGQLTEAF TRBJ1-1 TRBV5-1
ASRPQGVRVGGELF TRBJ2-2 TRBV7-2
ASSVATSSSEQY TRBJ2-7 TRBV9
ASSRGEKLF TRBJ1-4 TRBV6-6
ASSRGQIEQY TRBJ2-7 TRBV5-5
ASRPQLGAF TRBJ1-1 TRBV12-3/TRBV12-4
ASSQRTATNTEAF TRBJ1-1 TRBV7-9
ASSLSERTVYEQY TRBJ2-7 TRBV7-2
ASSLGQVFEAF TRBJ1-1 TRBV12-3/TRBV12-4
ASSFDFLAGGGGELF TRBJ2-2 TRBV27
ASSVGQGIAGANVLT TRBJ2-6 TRBV9
ARSLEDKSLPTNEKLF TRBJ1-4 TRBV5-3
ASSQEAAGNTIY TRBJ1-3 TRBV3-1/TRBV3-2
ASSFRQANMNTEAF TRBJ1-1 TRBV5-4
ASSLTGTSGNNEQF TRBJ2-1 TRBV7-2
ASSLGSQETQY TRBJ2-5 TRBV12-3/TRBV12-4
ASSYRGDTEAF TRBJ1-1 TRBV6-6
ASSPRGYDSPLH TRBJ1-6 TRBV6-5
AIGQGTYEQY TRBJ2-7 TRBV21-1
ASSLPGLLRNGYT TRBJ1-2 TRBV7-9
ASSISGPGQETQY TRBJ2-5 TRBV19
ASRYLETGELF TRBJ2-2 TRBV2
ASSQDYTGGQPQH TRBJ1-5 TRBV3-1/TRBV3-2
ASSPTGFAYEQY TRBJ2-7 TRBV2
ATSASGMETQY TRBJ2-5 TRBV24-1
ASSYGRDPGYEQY TRBJ2-7 TRBV6-5
ASTGAIDRQEDTQY TRBJ2-3 TRBV2
ASSLSVAGVADTQY TRBJ2-3 TRBV27
ASSSDRTYQETQY TRBJ2-5 TRBV3-1/TRBV3-2
ASKGDRVGTEAF TRBJ1-1 TRBV6-5
ASSLDGVSNTEAF TRBJ1-1 TRBV5-1
ATSRDRGSPSGNTIY TRBJ1-3 TRBV15
ASRRDRAGTIY TRBJ1-3 TRBV6-6
ASSPQGLAGSSWYHEQF TRBJ2-1 TRBV18